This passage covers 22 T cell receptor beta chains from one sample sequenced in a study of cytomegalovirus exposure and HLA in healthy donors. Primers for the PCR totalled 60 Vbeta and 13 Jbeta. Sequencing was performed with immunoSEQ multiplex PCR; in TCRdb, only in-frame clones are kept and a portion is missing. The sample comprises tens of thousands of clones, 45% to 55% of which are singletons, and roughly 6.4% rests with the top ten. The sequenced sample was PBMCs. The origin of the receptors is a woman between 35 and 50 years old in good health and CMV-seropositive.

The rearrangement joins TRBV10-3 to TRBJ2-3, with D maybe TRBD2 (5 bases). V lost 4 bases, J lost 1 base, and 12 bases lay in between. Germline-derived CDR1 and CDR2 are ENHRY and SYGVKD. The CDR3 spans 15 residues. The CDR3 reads CAISAGIGRTDTQYF. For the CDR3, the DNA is TGTGCCATCAGTGCGGGGATCGGTCGCACAGATACGCAGTATTTT.

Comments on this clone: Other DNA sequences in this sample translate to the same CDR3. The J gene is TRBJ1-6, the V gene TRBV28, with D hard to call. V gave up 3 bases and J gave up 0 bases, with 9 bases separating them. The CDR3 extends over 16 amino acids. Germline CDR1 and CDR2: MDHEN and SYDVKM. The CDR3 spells CASSFPGSSYNSPLHF. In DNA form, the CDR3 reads TGTGCCAGCAGTTTCCCTGGGAGCTCCTATAATTCACCCCTCCACTTT.

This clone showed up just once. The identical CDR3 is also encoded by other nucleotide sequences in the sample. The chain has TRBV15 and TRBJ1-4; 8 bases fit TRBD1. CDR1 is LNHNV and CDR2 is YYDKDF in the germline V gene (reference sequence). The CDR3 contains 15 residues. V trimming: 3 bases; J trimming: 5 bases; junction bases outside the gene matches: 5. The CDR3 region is CATSSRTGMNEKLFF. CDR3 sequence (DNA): TGTGCCACCAGCAGTAGGACAGGGATGAATGAAAAACTGTTTTTT.

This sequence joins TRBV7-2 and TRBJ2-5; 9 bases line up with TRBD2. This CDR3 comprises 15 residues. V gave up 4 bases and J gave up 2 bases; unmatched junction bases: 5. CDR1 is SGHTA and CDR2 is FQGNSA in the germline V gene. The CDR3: CASSYSGSWQETQYF. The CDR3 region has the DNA TGTGCCAGCAGCTATAGCGGGAGTTGGCAAGAGACCCAGTACTTC.

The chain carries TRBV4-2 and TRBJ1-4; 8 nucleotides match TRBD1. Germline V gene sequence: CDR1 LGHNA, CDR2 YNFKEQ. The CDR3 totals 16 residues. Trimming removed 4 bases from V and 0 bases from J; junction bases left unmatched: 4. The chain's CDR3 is CASSLGQGTTNEKLFF. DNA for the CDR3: TGTGCCAGCAGCCTAGGACAGGGAACAACTAATGAAAAACTGTTTTTT.

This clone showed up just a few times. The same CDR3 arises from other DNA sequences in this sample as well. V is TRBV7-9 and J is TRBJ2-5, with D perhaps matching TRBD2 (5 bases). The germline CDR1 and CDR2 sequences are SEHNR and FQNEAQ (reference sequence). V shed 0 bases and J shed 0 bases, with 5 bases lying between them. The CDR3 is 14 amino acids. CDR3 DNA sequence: TGTGCCAGCAGCTTAGCGAGGGACCAAGAGACCCAGTACTTC. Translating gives CASSLARDQETQYF.

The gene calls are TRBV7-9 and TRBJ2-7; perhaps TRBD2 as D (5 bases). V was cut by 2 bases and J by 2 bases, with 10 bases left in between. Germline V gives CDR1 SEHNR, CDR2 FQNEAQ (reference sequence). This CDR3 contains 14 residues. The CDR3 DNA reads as TGTGCCAGCAGCTTATCCGGGGTAACCTACGAGCAGTACTTC. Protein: CASSLSGVTYEQYF.

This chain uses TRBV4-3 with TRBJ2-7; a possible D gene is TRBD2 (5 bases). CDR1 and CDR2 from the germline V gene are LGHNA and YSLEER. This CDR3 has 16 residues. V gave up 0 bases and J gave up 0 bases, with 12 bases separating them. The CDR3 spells CASSQDGVEDSYEQYF. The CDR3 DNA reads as TGCGCCAGCAGCCAAGATGGGGTGGAGGACTCCTACGAGCAGTACTTC.

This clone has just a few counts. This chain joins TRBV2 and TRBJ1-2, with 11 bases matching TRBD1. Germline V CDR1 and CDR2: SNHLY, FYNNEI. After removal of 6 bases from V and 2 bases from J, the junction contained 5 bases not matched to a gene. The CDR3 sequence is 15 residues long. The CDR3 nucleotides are TGTGCCAGCAGCGGTGGGACAGGGGGAAACTATGGCTACACCTTC. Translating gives CASSGGTGGNYGYTF.

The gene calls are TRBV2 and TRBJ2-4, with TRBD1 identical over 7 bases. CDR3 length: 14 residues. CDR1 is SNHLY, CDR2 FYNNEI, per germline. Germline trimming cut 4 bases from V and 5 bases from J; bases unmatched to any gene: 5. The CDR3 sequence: CASSADRWENIQYF. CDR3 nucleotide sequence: TGTGCCAGCAGTGCGGACAGGTGGGAAAACATTCAGTACTTC.

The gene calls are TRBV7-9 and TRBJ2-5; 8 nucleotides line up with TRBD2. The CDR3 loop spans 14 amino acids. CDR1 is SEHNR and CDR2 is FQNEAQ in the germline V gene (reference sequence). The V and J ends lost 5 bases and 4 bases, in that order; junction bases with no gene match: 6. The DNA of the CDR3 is TGTGCCAGCAGCCCTCCCGGGAGGGTAGAGACCCAGTACTTC. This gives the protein CASSPPGRVETQYF.

CDR3 DNA sequence: TGTGCCAGCAGCACTAGGACGAACACTGAAGCTTTCTTT. Residues: CASSTRTNTEAFF. V and J are TRBV2 and TRBJ1-1, with D unresolved. This CDR3 comprises 13 residues. V lost 6 bases and J lost 1, with 9 bases in between. The germline V gene encodes CDR1 SNHLY and CDR2 FYNNEI.

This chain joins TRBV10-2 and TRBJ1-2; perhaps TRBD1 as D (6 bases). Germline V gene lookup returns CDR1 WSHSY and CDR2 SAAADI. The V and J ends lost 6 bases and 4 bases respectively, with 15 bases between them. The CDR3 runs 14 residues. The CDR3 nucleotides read TGCGCCAGCAGCCCGATACAGGGCGGCTATGGCTACACCTTC. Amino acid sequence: CASSPIQGGYGYTF.

In DNA form, the CDR3 reads TGTGCCAGCACCGAAGGGACAGGGGGGACTGAAGCTTTCTTT. Protein product: CASTEGTGGTEAFF. The chain joins TRBV6-1 to TRBJ1-1, with 11 positions matching TRBD1. The CDR3 sequence is 14 residues long. Germline assignment: CDR1 MNHNS and CDR2 SASEGT. V trimming: 7 bases; J trimming: 5 bases; junction bases outside the gene matches: 6.

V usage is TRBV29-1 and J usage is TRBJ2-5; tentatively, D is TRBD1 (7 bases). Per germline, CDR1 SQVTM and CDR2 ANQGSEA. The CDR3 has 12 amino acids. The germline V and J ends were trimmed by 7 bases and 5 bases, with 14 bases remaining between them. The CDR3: CSATGAGETQYF. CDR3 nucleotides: TGCAGCGCCACAGGGGCGGGGGAGACCCAGTACTTC.

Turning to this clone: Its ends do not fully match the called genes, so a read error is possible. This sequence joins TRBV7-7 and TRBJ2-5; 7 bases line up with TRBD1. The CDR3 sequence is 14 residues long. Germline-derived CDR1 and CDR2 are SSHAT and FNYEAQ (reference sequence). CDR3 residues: CASSPEGDRETQYF. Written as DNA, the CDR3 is TGTGCTAGCAGCCCAGAGGGGGACAGAGAGACCCAGTACTTC.

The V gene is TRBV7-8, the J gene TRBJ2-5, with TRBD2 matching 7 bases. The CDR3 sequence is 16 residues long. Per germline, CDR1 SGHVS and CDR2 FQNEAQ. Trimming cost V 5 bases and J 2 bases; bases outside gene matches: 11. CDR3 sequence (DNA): TGTGCCAGCAGCAGACCTATGCCAGCGGGACAAGAGACCCAGTACTTC. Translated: CASSRPMPAGQETQYF.

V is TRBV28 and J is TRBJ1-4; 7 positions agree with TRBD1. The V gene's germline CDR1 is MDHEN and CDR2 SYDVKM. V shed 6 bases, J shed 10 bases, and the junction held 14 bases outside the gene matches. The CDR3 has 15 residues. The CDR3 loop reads CASRKGDRETGKLFF. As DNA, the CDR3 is TGTGCCAGCAGGAAGGGAGACAGGGAGACGGGAAAACTGTTTTTT.

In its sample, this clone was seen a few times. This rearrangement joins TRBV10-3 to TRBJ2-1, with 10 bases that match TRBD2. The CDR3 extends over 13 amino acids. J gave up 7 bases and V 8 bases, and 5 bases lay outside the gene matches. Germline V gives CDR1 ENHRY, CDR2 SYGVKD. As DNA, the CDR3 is TGTGCCATCTGGTCTAGCGGGGGTAATGAGCAGTTCTTC. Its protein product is CAIWSSGGNEQFF.

CDR3: CASSPGQFGRTYEQYF. CDR3 coding DNA: TGTGCCAGCAGCCCTGGACAGTTCGGCCGAACCTACGAGCAGTACTTC. V and J are TRBV7-3 and TRBJ2-7; D is possibly TRBD1 (6 bases). Germline values: CDR1 SGHTA, CDR2 FQGTGA. Trimming left V 5 bases short and J 2 bases short, with 19 bases between. The CDR3 runs to 16 residues. Full variable domain (outside the CDR3, taken from reference TRBV7-3 and TRBJ2-7): GAGVSQTPSNKVTEKGKYVELRCDPISGHTALYWYRQSLGQGPEFLIYFQGTGAADDSGLPNDRFFAVRPEGSVSTLKIQRTERGDSAVYLCASSPGQFGRTYEQYFGPGTRLTVT.

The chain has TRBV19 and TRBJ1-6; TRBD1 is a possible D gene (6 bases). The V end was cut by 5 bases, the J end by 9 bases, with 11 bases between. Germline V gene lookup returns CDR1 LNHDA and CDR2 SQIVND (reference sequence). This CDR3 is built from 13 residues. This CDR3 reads CASSSGEISPLHF. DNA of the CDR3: TGTGCCAGTAGTTCAGGGGAGATTTCACCCCTCCACTTT.

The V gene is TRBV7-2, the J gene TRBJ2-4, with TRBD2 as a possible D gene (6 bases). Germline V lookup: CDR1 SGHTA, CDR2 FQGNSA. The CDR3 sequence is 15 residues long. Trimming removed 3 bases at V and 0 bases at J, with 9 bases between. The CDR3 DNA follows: TGTGCCAGCAGCTTGGTAGCGGCAGCCAAAAACATTCAGTACTTC. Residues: CASSLVAAAKNIQYF.